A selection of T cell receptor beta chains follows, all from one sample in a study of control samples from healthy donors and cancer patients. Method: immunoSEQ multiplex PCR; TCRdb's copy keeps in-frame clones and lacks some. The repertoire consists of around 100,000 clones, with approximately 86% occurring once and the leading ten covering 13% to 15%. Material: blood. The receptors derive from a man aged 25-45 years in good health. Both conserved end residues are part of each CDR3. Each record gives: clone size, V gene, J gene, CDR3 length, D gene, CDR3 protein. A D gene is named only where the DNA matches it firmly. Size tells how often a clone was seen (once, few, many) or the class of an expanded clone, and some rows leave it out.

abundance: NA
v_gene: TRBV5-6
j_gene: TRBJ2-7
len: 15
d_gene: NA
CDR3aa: CASSPTGGGTYEQYF

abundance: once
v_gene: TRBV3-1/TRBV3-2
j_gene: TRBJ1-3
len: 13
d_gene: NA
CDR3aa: CASSLPGGDTIYF

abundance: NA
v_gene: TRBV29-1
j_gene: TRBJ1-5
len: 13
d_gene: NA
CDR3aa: CSVDGGANQPQHF

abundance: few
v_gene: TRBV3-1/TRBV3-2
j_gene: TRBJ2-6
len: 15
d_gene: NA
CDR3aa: CASSQGGSGANVLTF

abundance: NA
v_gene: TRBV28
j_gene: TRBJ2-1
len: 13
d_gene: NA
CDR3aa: CASGTGGLREQFF

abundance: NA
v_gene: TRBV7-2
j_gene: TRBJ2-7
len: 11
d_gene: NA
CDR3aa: CASSLRSEQYF

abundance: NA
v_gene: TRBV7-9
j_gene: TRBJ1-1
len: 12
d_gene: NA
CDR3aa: CASSLSLTEAFF

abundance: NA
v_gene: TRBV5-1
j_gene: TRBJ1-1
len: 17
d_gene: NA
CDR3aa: CASSLVQGSVGNTEAFF

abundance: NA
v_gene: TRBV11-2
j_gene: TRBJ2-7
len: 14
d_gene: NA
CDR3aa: CASSSSFITYEQYF

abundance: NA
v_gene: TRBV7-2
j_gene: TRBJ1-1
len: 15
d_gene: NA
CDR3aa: CASSVPGTVNTEAFF

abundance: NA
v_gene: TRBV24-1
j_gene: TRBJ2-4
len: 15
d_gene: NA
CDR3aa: CATSDASGFKNIQYF

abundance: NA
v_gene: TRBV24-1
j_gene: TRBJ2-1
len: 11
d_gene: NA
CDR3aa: CATGFGNEQFF

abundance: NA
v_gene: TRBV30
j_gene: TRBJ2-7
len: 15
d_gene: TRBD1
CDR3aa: CAWTRQGAFFDEQYF

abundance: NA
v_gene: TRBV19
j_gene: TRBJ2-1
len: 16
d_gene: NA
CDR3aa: CASSIVHGDAYNEQFF

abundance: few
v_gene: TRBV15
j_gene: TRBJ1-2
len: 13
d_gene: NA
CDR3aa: CATSREGGDGYTF

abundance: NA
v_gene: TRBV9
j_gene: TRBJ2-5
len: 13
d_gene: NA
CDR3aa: CASSASGTETQYF

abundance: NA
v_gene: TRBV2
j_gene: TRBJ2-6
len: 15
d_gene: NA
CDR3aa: CASSARISGANVLTF

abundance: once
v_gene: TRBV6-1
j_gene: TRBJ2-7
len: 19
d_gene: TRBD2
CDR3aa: CASRETTSGSGAALYEQYF

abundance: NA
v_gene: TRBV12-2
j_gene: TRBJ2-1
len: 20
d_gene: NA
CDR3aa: CASRLRDGTGTSGTHNEQFF

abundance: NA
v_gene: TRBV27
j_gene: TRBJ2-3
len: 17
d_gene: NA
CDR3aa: CASSATFRGASTDTQYF

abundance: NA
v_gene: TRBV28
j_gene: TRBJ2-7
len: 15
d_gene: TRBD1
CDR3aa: CASRTPGQGTYEQYF

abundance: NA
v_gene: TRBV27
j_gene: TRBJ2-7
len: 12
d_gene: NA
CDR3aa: CASKAVSYEQYF

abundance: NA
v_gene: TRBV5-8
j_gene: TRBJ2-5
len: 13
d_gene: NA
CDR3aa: CASSLEGEETQYF

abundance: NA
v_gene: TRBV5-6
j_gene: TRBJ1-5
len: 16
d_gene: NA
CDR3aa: CASSLMAPAGDQPQHF

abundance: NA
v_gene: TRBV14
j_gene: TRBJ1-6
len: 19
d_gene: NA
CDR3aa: CASSHEFGTNIFDNSPLHF

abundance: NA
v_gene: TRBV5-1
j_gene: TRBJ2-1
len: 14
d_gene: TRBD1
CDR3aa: CASSFRQGSDEQFF

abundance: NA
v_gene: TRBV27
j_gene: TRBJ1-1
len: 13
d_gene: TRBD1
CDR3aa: CASSLYSTGEGFF

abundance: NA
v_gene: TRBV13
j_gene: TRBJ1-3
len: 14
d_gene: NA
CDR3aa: CASSPRSSGNTIYF

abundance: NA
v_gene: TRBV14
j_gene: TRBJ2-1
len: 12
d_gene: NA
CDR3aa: CASSQDLRKQFF

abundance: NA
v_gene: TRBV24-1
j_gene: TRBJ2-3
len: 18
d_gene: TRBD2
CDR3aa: CATSDENSLAGDTDTQYF

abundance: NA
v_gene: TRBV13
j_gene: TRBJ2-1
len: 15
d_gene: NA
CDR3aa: CASSLGGGVLNEQFF

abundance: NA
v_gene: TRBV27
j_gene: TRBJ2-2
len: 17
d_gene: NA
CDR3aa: CASSLWGLARATGELFF

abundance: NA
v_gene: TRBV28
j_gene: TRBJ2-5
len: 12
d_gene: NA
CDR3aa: CASSRGEETQYF

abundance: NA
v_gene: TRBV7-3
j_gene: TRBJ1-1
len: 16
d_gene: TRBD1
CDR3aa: CASSSWTGHLNTEAFF

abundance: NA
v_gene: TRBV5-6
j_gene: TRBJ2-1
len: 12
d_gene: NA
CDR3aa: CASSSGDYEQFF

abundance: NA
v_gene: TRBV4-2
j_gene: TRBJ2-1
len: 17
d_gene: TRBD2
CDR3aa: CASSQAWRTSGGNEQFF

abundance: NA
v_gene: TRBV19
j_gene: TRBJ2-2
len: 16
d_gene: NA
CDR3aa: CASSTPKGVDTGELFF

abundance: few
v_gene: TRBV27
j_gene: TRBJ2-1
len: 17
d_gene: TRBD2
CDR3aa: CASSIGLAGDFSNEQFF

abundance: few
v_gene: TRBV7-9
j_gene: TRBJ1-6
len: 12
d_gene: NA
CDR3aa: CASSPYGTLLHF

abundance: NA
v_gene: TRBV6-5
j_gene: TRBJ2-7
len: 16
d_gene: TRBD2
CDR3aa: CASSYYFSGEGYEQYF

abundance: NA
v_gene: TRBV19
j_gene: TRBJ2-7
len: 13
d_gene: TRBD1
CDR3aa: CASSSDREREQYF

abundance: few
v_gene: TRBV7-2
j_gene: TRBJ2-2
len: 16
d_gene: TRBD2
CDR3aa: CASSTSPGLAAGELFF

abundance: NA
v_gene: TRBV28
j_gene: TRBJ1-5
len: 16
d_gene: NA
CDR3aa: CASSPFGRGPGQPQHF

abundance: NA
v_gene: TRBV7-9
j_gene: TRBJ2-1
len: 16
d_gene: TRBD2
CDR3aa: CASSLAAGGPEDEQFF

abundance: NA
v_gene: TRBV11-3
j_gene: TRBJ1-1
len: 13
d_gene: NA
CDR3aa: CASSLDTDSEAFF

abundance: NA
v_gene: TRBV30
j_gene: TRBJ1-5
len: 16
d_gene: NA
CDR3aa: CAWSVFPSGSNQPQHF

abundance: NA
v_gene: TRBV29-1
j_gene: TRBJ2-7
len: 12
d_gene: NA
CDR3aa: CSVRDNSYEQYF

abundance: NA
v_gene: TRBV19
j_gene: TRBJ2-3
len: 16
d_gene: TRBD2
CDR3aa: CASSRQLARSTDTQYF

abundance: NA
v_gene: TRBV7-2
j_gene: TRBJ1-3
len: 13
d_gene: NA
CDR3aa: CASSLVPGNTIYF

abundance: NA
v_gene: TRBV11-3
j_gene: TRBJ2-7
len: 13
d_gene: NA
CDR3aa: CASSLERFYEQYF

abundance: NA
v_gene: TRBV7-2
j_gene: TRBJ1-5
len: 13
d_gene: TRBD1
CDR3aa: CASSQTGVEPQHF

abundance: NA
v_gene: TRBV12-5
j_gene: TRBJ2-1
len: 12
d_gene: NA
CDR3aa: CASDGLGDEQFF

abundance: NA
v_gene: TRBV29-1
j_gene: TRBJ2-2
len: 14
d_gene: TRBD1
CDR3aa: CSVPGGSQTGELFF

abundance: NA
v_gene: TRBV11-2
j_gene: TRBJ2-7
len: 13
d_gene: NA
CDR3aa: CASSLELTLGQYF